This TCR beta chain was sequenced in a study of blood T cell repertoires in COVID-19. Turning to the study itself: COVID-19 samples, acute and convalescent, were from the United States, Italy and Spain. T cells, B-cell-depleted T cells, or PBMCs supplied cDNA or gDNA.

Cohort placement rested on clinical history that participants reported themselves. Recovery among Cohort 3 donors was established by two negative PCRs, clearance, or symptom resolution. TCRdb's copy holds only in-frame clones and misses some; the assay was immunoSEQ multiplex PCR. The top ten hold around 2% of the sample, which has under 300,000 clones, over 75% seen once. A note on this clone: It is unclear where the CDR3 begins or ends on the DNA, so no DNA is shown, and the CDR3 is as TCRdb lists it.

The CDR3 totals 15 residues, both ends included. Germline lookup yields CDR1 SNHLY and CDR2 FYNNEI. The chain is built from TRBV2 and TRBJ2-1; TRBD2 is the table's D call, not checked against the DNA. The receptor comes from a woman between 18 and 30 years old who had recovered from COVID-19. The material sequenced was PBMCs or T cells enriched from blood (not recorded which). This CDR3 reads CASSTSGGAYNEQFF.